Listed below are T cell receptor beta chains from one sample, sequenced in a study of blood T cell repertoires in COVID-19. Repertoires were generated with immunoSEQ multiplex PCR, while TCRdb's copy carries only in-frame clones and drops some. The sample records a few hundred thousand clones, approximately 85% being singletons. Input material: PBMCs or T cells enriched from blood (not recorded which). These receptor sequences come from a woman between 50 and 59 years old who had recovered from COVID-19. Both conserved end residues are part of each CDR3. Fields, in order: V gene, D gene, J gene, CDR3 length, clone size, CDR3 protein, CDR3 DNA. D genes are given only for firm matches. The size entry is marked missing in some rows and otherwise reads once, few, many or a size class.

V gene: TRBV28
D gene: TRBD1
J gene: TRBJ1-2
CDR3 length: 17
clone size: once
CDR3 protein: CASSLLSSQGPYYGYTF
CDR3 DNA: TGTGCCAGCAGTTTACTTTCCTCACAGGGGCCCTACTATGGCTACACCTTC

V gene: TRBV10-3
D gene: -
J gene: TRBJ1-1
CDR3 length: 14
clone size: once
CDR3 protein: CAISSTAYNTEAFF
CDR3 DNA: TGTGCCATCAGTTCAACAGCTTACAACACTGAAGCTTTCTTT

V gene: TRBV28
D gene: -
J gene: TRBJ1-4
CDR3 length: 14
clone size: -
CDR3 protein: CASSLVQGREKLFF
CDR3 DNA: TGTGCCAGCAGTTTGGTACAGGGTAGGGAAAAACTGTTTTTT

V gene: TRBV2
D gene: TRBD1
J gene: TRBJ1-5
CDR3 length: 15
clone size: -
CDR3 protein: CASRAGTGLRQPQHF
CDR3 DNA: TGTGCCAGCAGAGCCGGGACAGGGCTTCGGCAGCCCCAGCATTTT

V gene: TRBV18
D gene: -
J gene: TRBJ1-5
CDR3 length: 14
clone size: -
CDR3 protein: CASSPQQLNQPQHF
CDR3 DNA: TGTGCCAGCTCACCACAACAGCTCAATCAGCCCCAGCATTTT

V gene: TRBV6-6
D gene: -
J gene: TRBJ1-3
CDR3 length: 17
clone size: -
CDR3 protein: CASSRFQGHISGNTIYF
CDR3 DNA: TGTGCCAGCAGTCGCTTTCAAGGACATATCTCTGGAAACACCATATATTTT

V gene: TRBV29-1
D gene: -
J gene: TRBJ2-3
CDR3 length: 13
clone size: -
CDR3 protein: CSVEGRGMDTQYF
CDR3 DNA: TGCAGCGTCGAGGGGAGGGGGATGGATACGCAGTATTTT

V gene: TRBV5-1
D gene: -
J gene: TRBJ2-5
CDR3 length: 13
clone size: -
CDR3 protein: CASTDSDQETQYF
CDR3 DNA: TGCGCCAGCACCGACAGCGACCAAGAGACCCAGTACTTC

V gene: TRBV19
D gene: TRBD1
J gene: TRBJ1-6
CDR3 length: 15
clone size: -
CDR3 protein: CASSTQGADNSPLHF
CDR3 DNA: TGTGCCAGTAGTACCCAGGGGGCCGATAATTCACCCCTCCACTTT

V gene: TRBV2
D gene: -
J gene: TRBJ1-6
CDR3 length: 14
clone size: -
CDR3 protein: CASSEESDYSPLHF
CDR3 DNA: TGTGCCAGCAGTGAAGAGTCAGATTATTCACCCCTCCACTTT

V gene: TRBV5-1
D gene: TRBD2
J gene: TRBJ2-7
CDR3 length: 16
clone size: once
CDR3 protein: CASSLVGSGSSYEQYF
CDR3 DNA: TGCGCCAGCAGCTTGGTCGGTAGCGGGAGCTCCTACGAGCAGTACTTC

V gene: TRBV7-2
D gene: TRBD1
J gene: TRBJ2-3
CDR3 length: 16
clone size: -
CDR3 protein: CASSLVAGTGVDTQYF
CDR3 DNA: TGTGCCAGCAGCTTAGTGGCCGGGACAGGGGTGGATACGCAGTATTTT

V gene: TRBV28
D gene: -
J gene: TRBJ1-4
CDR3 length: 17
clone size: -
CDR3 protein: CASSSRRGGGFGEKLFF
CDR3 DNA: TGTGCCAGCAGTTCTCGGCGAGGGGGGGGTTTTGGTGAAAAACTGTTTTTT

V gene: TRBV10-1
D gene: -
J gene: TRBJ1-4
CDR3 length: 13
clone size: -
CDR3 protein: CASSPGPAGFLFF
CDR3 DNA: TGCGCCAGCTCCCCCGGCCCCGCAGGGTTTCTGTTTTTT

V gene: TRBV3-1/TRBV3-2
D gene: TRBD2
J gene: TRBJ2-7
CDR3 length: 17
clone size: once
CDR3 protein: CASSQDVGLAMSAEQYF
CDR3 DNA: TGTGCCAGCAGCCAAGATGTAGGACTAGCGATGTCCGCCGAGCAGTACTTC

V gene: TRBV27
D gene: -
J gene: TRBJ2-1
CDR3 length: 14
clone size: -
CDR3 protein: CASSLSGGDNEQFF
CDR3 DNA: TGTGCCAGCAGTTTATCGGGAGGAGACAATGAGCAGTTCTTC

V gene: TRBV7-8
D gene: TRBD2
J gene: TRBJ2-2
CDR3 length: 21
clone size: -
CDR3 protein: CASSFKWFAAGLREDTGELFF
CDR3 DNA: TGTGCCAGCAGCTTTAAGTGGTTTGCAGCGGGACTCAGAGAGGACACCGGGGAGCTGTTTTTT

V gene: TRBV4-1
D gene: TRBD2
J gene: TRBJ2-3
CDR3 length: 14
clone size: -
CDR3 protein: CASSLSGRQDTQYF
CDR3 DNA: TGCGCCAGCAGCCTTAGCGGGAGGCAAGATACGCAGTATTTT

V gene: TRBV30
D gene: -
J gene: TRBJ2-3
CDR3 length: 13
clone size: few
CDR3 protein: CAWSRGFTDTQYF
CDR3 DNA: TGTGCCTGGAGTAGAGGGTTCACAGATACGCAGTATTTT

V gene: TRBV5-6
D gene: -
J gene: TRBJ1-2
CDR3 length: 13
clone size: many
CDR3 protein: CASSLVQVEGYTF
CDR3 DNA: TGTGCCAGCAGCTTGGTACAGGTGGAAGGCTACACCTTC

V gene: TRBV4-2
D gene: -
J gene: TRBJ1-5
CDR3 length: 15
clone size: -
CDR3 protein: CASSQEEGGGQPQHF
CDR3 DNA: TGTGCCAGCAGCCAAGAGGAAGGGGGTGGTCAGCCCCAGCATTTT

V gene: TRBV6-1
D gene: -
J gene: TRBJ1-5
CDR3 length: 16
clone size: -
CDR3 protein: CASSEARAVSNQPQHF
CDR3 DNA: TGTGCCAGCAGTGAAGCGAGGGCAGTGAGCAATCAGCCCCAGCATTTT

V gene: TRBV28
D gene: -
J gene: TRBJ2-2
CDR3 length: 15
clone size: -
CDR3 protein: CASSPTTLNTGELFF
CDR3 DNA: TGTGCCAGCAGTCCGACGACACTGAACACCGGGGAGCTGTTTTTT

V gene: TRBV18
D gene: -
J gene: TRBJ2-2
CDR3 length: 17
clone size: -
CDR3 protein: CASSHSWGRRDTGELFF
CDR3 DNA: TGTGCCAGCTCACATTCTTGGGGGCGCCGGGACACCGGGGAGCTGTTTTTT

V gene: TRBV5-1
D gene: TRBD2
J gene: TRBJ2-1
CDR3 length: 14
clone size: -
CDR3 protein: CASSFFSGNNEQFF
CDR3 DNA: TGCGCCAGCAGCTTTTTTAGCGGGAACAATGAGCAGTTCTTC

V gene: TRBV28
D gene: TRBD1
J gene: TRBJ2-2
CDR3 length: 13
clone size: -
CDR3 protein: CVTGQGLPGELFF
CDR3 DNA: TGTGTGACGGGACAGGGGTTACCCGGGGAGCTGTTTTTT

V gene: TRBV18
D gene: TRBD1
J gene: TRBJ1-5
CDR3 length: 14
clone size: -
CDR3 protein: CASSRDRANQPQHF
CDR3 DNA: TGTGCCAGCTCACGGGACAGGGCAAATCAGCCCCAGCATTTT

V gene: TRBV7-9
D gene: -
J gene: TRBJ1-6
CDR3 length: 16
clone size: -
CDR3 protein: CASSLRQGGLHSPLHF
CDR3 DNA: TGTGCCAGCAGCTTACGTCAGGGAGGGCTGCATTCACCCCTCCACTTT

V gene: TRBV29-1
D gene: -
J gene: TRBJ2-3
CDR3 length: 14
clone size: -
CDR3 protein: CSVDEGKSTDTQYF
CDR3 DNA: TGCAGCGTTGATGAGGGCAAGAGCACAGATACGCAGTATTTT

V gene: TRBV7-9
D gene: TRBD2
J gene: TRBJ2-3
CDR3 length: 18
clone size: -
CDR3 protein: CASSFLSGGGPSTDTQYF
CDR3 DNA: TGTGCCAGCAGCTTCCTTAGCGGGGGGGGCCCCAGCACAGATACGCAGTATTTT

V gene: TRBV7-8
D gene: -
J gene: TRBJ2-5
CDR3 length: 16
clone size: -
CDR3 protein: CASSGARPPYQETQYF
CDR3 DNA: TGTGCCAGCAGCGGGGCGAGGCCGCCGTACCAAGAGACCCAGTACTTC

V gene: TRBV19
D gene: TRBD2
J gene: TRBJ2-1
CDR3 length: 16
clone size: -
CDR3 protein: CASTIRGDLYGNEQFF
CDR3 DNA: TGTGCCAGTACCATACGGGGGGATTTATACGGGAATGAGCAGTTCTTC

V gene: TRBV7-6
D gene: TRBD2
J gene: TRBJ2-2
CDR3 length: 15
clone size: once
CDR3 protein: CASSLGGSGTGELFF
CDR3 DNA: TGTGCCAGCAGCTTAGGCGGGAGCGGCACCGGGGAGCTGTTTTTT

V gene: TRBV2
D gene: -
J gene: TRBJ1-2
CDR3 length: 16
clone size: -
CDR3 protein: CASSEALGISNYGYTF
CDR3 DNA: TGTGCCAGCAGTGAAGCGCTTGGCATCTCTAACTATGGCTACACCTTC

V gene: TRBV15
D gene: TRBD2
J gene: TRBJ2-3
CDR3 length: 16
clone size: -
CDR3 protein: CATSRMTSGRVNTQYF
CDR3 DNA: TGTGCCACCAGCAGAATGACTAGCGGGAGGGTCAATACGCAGTATTTT

V gene: TRBV12-3/TRBV12-4
D gene: -
J gene: TRBJ2-1
CDR3 length: 12
clone size: -
CDR3 protein: CASSLSDSRQFF
CDR3 DNA: TGTGCCAGCAGTTTATCCGACAGTAGGCAGTTCTTC

V gene: TRBV20-1
D gene: TRBD2
J gene: TRBJ2-6
CDR3 length: 20
clone size: -
CDR3 protein: CSASGVLAGEQFSGANVLTF
CDR3 DNA: TGCAGTGCAAGTGGCGTTCTAGCGGGGGAACAATTCTCTGGGGCCAACGTCCTGACTTTC

V gene: TRBV4-1
D gene: TRBD1
J gene: TRBJ2-6
CDR3 length: 17
clone size: -
CDR3 protein: CASSQDTGGLGANVLTF
CDR3 DNA: TGCGCCAGCAGCCAAGATACAGGGGGCTTGGGGGCCAACGTCCTGACTTTC

V gene: TRBV3-1/TRBV3-2
D gene: -
J gene: TRBJ1-2
CDR3 length: 16
clone size: -
CDR3 protein: CASSPRHTTFLYGYTF
CDR3 DNA: TGTGCCAGCAGCCCCCGACATACAACATTCCTCTATGGCTACACCTTC

V gene: TRBV28
D gene: -
J gene: TRBJ2-7
CDR3 length: 13
clone size: -
CDR3 protein: CASSLDIFYEQYF
CDR3 DNA: TGTGCCAGCAGCTTGGACATCTTCTACGAGCAGTACTTC

V gene: TRBV11-2
D gene: -
J gene: TRBJ1-1
CDR3 length: 13
clone size: -
CDR3 protein: CASSLAGGTEAFF
CDR3 DNA: TGTGCCAGCAGCTTAGCGGGAGGGACTGAAGCTTTCTTT

V gene: TRBV9
D gene: -
J gene: TRBJ2-7
CDR3 length: 14
clone size: -
CDR3 protein: CASSVRGGFDEQYF
CDR3 DNA: TGTGCCAGCAGCGTGAGAGGTGGTTTTGACGAGCAGTACTTC

V gene: TRBV24-1
D gene: -
J gene: TRBJ1-1
CDR3 length: 14
clone size: -
CDR3 protein: CATSDPGQNTEAFF
CDR3 DNA: TGTGCCACCAGTGATCCCGGACAGAACACTGAAGCTTTCTTT

V gene: TRBV4-2
D gene: TRBD2
J gene: TRBJ2-7
CDR3 length: 16
clone size: -
CDR3 protein: CASSQGGLAESYEQYF
CDR3 DNA: TGTGCCAGCAGCCAAGGTGGACTAGCGGAATCCTACGAGCAGTACTTC

V gene: TRBV19
D gene: -
J gene: TRBJ2-5
CDR3 length: 15
clone size: -
CDR3 protein: CASSIDTRYQETQYF
CDR3 DNA: TGTGCCAGTAGTATAGATACCCGGTACCAAGAGACCCAGTACTTC

V gene: TRBV18
D gene: -
J gene: TRBJ2-7
CDR3 length: 13
clone size: -
CDR3 protein: CASSPQRAHEQYF
CDR3 DNA: TGTGCCAGCTCACCACAGCGGGCTCACGAGCAGTACTTC

V gene: TRBV18
D gene: TRBD1
J gene: TRBJ1-3
CDR3 length: 16
clone size: -
CDR3 protein: CASSPSQGSSGNTIYF
CDR3 DNA: TGTGCCAGCTCACCTTCACAGGGGTCCTCTGGAAACACCATATATTTT